The 19 T cell receptor beta chains below were found in one sample sequenced in a study of blood T cell repertoires in COVID-19. Clones were read by immunoSEQ multiplex PCR, and TCRdb kept only the in-frame ones, dropping some. The sample has about 160,000 clones; 65% to 90% are singletons. The sample comprised peripheral blood. The receptors come from a man aged 65 to 85 with acute or convalescent COVID-19.

The chain joins TRBV5-1 to TRBJ2-2; weak D call: TRBD1 (7 bases). Germline values: CDR1 SGHRS, CDR2 YFSETQ. Trimming stripped 2 bases from V and 4 bases from J, with 12 bases between. This CDR3 has 15 residues. In DNA form, the CDR3 reads TGCGCCAGCAGCTTCCGACAGGGAGGCACCGGGGAGCTGTTTTTT. Its translation is CASSFRQGGTGELFF. The whole variable domain, filled in from reference TRBV5-1 and TRBJ2-2, reads KAGVTQTPRYLIKTRGQQVTLSCSPISGHRSVSWYQQTPGQGLQFLFEYFSETQRNKGNFPGRFSGRQFSNSRSEMNVSTLELGDSALYLCASSFRQGGTGELFFGEGSRLTVL.

The rearrangement uses TRBV5-1 and TRBJ2-1, with D possibly TRBD1 on 7 matching bases. This CDR3 region has 16 residues. Trimming left V 6 bases short and J 0 bases short, with 16 bases between. The germline V gene has CDR1 SGHRS and CDR2 YFSETQ. The CDR3 is CASNLDRRGSYNEQFF. In nucleotides, the CDR3 is TGCGCCAGCAACCTGGACAGGCGGGGCTCCTACAATGAGCAGTTCTTC.

This chain links TRBV7-9 with TRBJ2-6, with D uncertain. This CDR3 spans 14 amino acids. Germline V gene data show CDR1 as SEHNR and CDR2 as FQNEAQ (reference sequence). V gave up 5 bases and J gave up 0 bases, with 5 bases separating them. The CDR3 sequence: CASSPSSGANVLTF. The CDR3 nucleotides read TGTGCCAGCAGCCCATCCTCTGGGGCCAACGTCCTGACTTTC.

This chain links TRBV9 with TRBJ1-6, with D uncertain. CDR1 and CDR2 (germline): SGDLS, YYNGEE. The CDR3 extends over 12 amino acids. V dropped 2 bases and J dropped 9 bases, with 6 bases sitting between them. The CDR3 region is CASSVSGSPLHF. The CDR3 nucleotides read TGTGCCAGCAGCGTTAGCGGTTCACCCCTCCACTTT.

V gene TRBV5-6 combines with J gene TRBJ2-2; 7 nucleotides line up with TRBD2. The V gene's germline CDR1 is SGHDT and CDR2 YYEEEE. With 6 bases clipped from V and 2 bases from J, the junction kept 7 bases outside the gene matches. This CDR3 has 15 amino acids. The CDR3 protein is CASTRLAANTGELFF. The CDR3 DNA is TGTGCCAGCACCCGACTAGCAGCTAACACCGGGGAGCTGTTTTTT.

The chain links TRBV6-5 to TRBJ1-5, with 11 bases fitting TRBD1. The V gene's germline CDR1 is MNHEY and CDR2 SVGAGI. This CDR3 has 15 residues. V shed 7 bases, J shed 7 bases, and the junction held 9 bases outside the gene matches. This chain's CDR3 is CASTLGQGARQPQHF. The DNA for the CDR3 is TGTGCCAGCACCCTCGGACAGGGGGCGCGACAGCCCCAGCATTTT.

This chain links TRBV6-2 or TRBV6-3 with TRBJ2-7; 8 nucleotides match TRBD1. The J segment lost 3 bases and the V segment lost 6 bases, leaving 4 bases of the junction unmatched. Germline V CDR1 and CDR2: MNHEY, SVGEGT. CDR3 length: 13 residues. The CDR3 here is CASSPGTGYEQYF. As DNA, the CDR3 is TGTGCCAGCAGCCCGGGGACAGGCTACGAGCAGTACTTC.

The rearrangement joins TRBV20-1 to TRBJ2-3; D is ambiguous. Germline CDR1 and CDR2: DFQATT and SNEGSKA (reference sequence). Trimming left V 3 bases short and J 4 bases short, with 5 bases between. The CDR3 covers 11 residues. CDR3 protein: CSASPADTQYF. The CDR3 nucleotides are TGCAGTGCTAGCCCCGCAGATACGCAGTATTTT.

The chain recombines TRBV6-6 with TRBJ2-3; 8 bases are shared with TRBD2. V shed 2 bases, J shed 4 bases, and the junction held 8 bases outside the gene matches. Germline V gene data show CDR1 as MNHNY and CDR2 as SVGAGI (reference sequence). CDR3 length: 16 residues. The CDR3 protein is CASSYGQAGASDTQYF. Here the CDR3 DNA reads TGTGCCAGCAGTTACGGACAAGCGGGAGCCTCAGATACGCAGTATTTT.

The gene calls are TRBV28 and TRBJ2-5; 8 bases are a match to TRBD1. V dropped 3 bases and J dropped 5; count of bases not matched to a gene: 8. Germline CDR1 and CDR2: MDHEN and SYDVKM. This CDR3 spans 15 amino acids. The CDR3 loop is CASSFEAGGRETQYF. DNA for the CDR3: TGTGCCAGCAGTTTTGAGGCAGGGGGCAGGGAGACCCAGTACTTC.

The chain carries TRBV30 and TRBJ2-2, with 8 bases fitting TRBD1. The germline CDR1 and CDR2 sequences are GTSNPN and SVGIG (reference sequence). Trimming cost V 2 bases and J 6 bases; bases outside gene matches: 5. The CDR3 is 14 amino acids. The CDR3 loop is CAWSPGQASGELFF. CDR3 in DNA: TGTGCCTGGAGTCCGGGACAGGCCTCCGGGGAGCTGTTTTTT.

This clone was seen only a few times. The V gene is TRBV19, the J gene TRBJ1-1; D ambiguous. Germline V gene lookup returns CDR1 LNHDA and CDR2 SQIVND (reference sequence). The CDR3 loop spans 13 amino acids. V was cut by 4 bases and J by 3 bases, with 9 bases left in between. The CDR3 DNA sequence: TGTGCCAGTAGTAAATCGGCGGACACTGAAGCTTTCTTT. Translated, it gives CASSKSADTEAFF.

The chain is built from TRBV4-1 and TRBJ2-1; TRBD1 agrees at 7 bases. The CDR3 runs 14 residues. Germline-derived CDR1 and CDR2 are MGHRA and YSYEKL. Trimming at V came to 0 bases and at J to 4 bases, leaving 0 bases not matched to a gene. CDR3 sequence (DNA): TGCGCCAGCAGCCAAGACAGGGGGTACAATGAGCAGTTCTTC. It encodes CASSQDRGYNEQFF.

This clone has more than one count but fewer than ten. V gene TRBV7-2 combines with J gene TRBJ2-2, with D possibly being TRBD2 (5 bases). The CDR3 is 15 residues long. V dropped 1 base and J dropped 4 bases, with 10 bases sitting between them. Per the germline V gene, CDR1 is SGHTA and CDR2 is FQGNSA. CDR3 DNA sequence: TGTGCCAGCAGCTTAGATAGCGCGGGCACCGGGGAGCTGTTTTTT. Its protein product is CASSLDSAGTGELFF. The whole variable domain, remainder taken from reference TRBV7-2 and TRBJ2-2, is GAGVSQSPSNKVTEKGKDVELRCDPISGHTALYWYRQSLGQGLEFLIYFQGNSAPDKSGLPSDRFSAERTGGSVSTLTIQRTQQEDSAVYLCASSLDSAGTGELFFGEGSRLTVL.

The chain couples TRBV7-2 to TRBJ2-7; 7 nucleotides match TRBD1. This CDR3 is built from 12 residues. V trimming: 4 bases; J trimming: 6 bases; junction bases outside the gene matches: 3. CDR1 SGHTA and CDR2 FQGNSA come from the germline V gene. The CDR3 DNA follows: TGTGCCAGCAGCTATACAGGGGTCGAGCAGTACTTC. Its protein product is CASSYTGVEQYF. The whole variable domain, remainder taken from reference TRBV7-2 and TRBJ2-7, is GAGVSQSPSNKVTEKGKDVELRCDPISGHTALYWYRQSLGQGLEFLIYFQGNSAPDKSGLPSDRFSAERTGGSVSTLTIQRTQQEDSAVYLCASSYTGVEQYFGPGTRLTVT.

J is TRBJ1-6 and V is TRBV2; TRBD1 aligns across 7 bases. Germline V CDR1 and CDR2: SNHLY, FYNNEI. J gave up 6 bases and V 3 bases, and 5 bases lay outside the gene matches. The CDR3 runs to 15 residues. In DNA form, the CDR3 reads TGTGCCAGCAGTGATAACAGGGGACTTAATTCACCCCTCCACTTT. Translated: CASSDNRGLNSPLHF.

The chain links TRBV4-1 to TRBJ2-7, with TRBD1 matching 11 bases. V dropped 4 bases and J dropped 6; count of bases not matched to a gene: 5. The CDR3 is 14 amino acids. CDR1 and CDR2 from the germline V gene are MGHRA and YSYEKL. As DNA, the CDR3 is TGCGCCAGCAGCCCGGGACAGGGGGTATTCGAGCAGTACTTC. Residues: CASSPGQGVFEQYF.

The J gene is TRBJ1-1, the V gene TRBV6-5; a weak D match, TRBD1 (5 bases). The CDR3 contains 14 residues. V shed 10 bases and J shed 0 bases, with 15 bases lying between them. Germline CDR1 reads MNHEY; CDR2 reads SVGAGI. The DNA of the CDR3 is TGTGCCACCTCCCAATTGACAGTGAACACTGAAGCTTTCTTT. It specifies CATSQLTVNTEAFF.

This chain uses TRBV6-5 with TRBJ2-2; no clear D gene. The CDR3 runs 14 residues. Germline lookup yields CDR1 MNHEY and CDR2 SVGAGI. Trimming left V 4 bases short and J 7 bases short, with 13 bases between. CDR3 sequence (DNA): TGTGCCAGCAGTTCACTCCGCGAGATCGGGGAGCTGTTTTTT. This gives the protein CASSSLREIGELFF.